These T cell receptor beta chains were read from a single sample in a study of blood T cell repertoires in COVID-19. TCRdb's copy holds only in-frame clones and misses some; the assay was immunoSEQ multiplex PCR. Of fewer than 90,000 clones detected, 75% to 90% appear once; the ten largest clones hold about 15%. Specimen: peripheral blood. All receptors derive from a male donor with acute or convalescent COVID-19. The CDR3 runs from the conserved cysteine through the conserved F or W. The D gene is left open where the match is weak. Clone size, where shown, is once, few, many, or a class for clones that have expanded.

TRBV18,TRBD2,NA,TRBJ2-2,CASSPQRGGTGELFF,TGTGCCAGCTCACCCCAGCGGGGGGGTACCGGGGAGCTGTTTTTT
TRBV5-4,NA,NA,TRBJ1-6,CASSPQGLDSPLHF,TGTGCCAGCAGCCCCCAGGGGCTCGATTCACCCCTCCACTTT
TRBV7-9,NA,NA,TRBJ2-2,CASSLGGPPGELFF,TGTGCCAGCAGCTTAGGGGGGCCCCCCGGGGAGCTGTTTTTT
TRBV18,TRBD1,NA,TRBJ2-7,CASSRSTGEVYEQYF,TGTGCCAGCTCACGATCGACAGGGGAGGTTTACGAGCAGTACTTC
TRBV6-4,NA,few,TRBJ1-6,CASSSDSLHNSPLHF,TGTGCCAGCAGTTCCGACAGCTTACATAATTCACCCCTCCACTTT
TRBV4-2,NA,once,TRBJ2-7,CASSQDAQGWGYEQYF,TGTGCCAGCAGCCAGGATGCACAGGGCTGGGGGTACGAGCAGTACTTC
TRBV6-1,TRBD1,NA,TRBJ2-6,CASSEEGVWTGSYSGANVLTF,TGTGCCAGCAGTGAAGAGGGGGTTTGGACAGGGTCTTACTCTGGGGCCAACGTCCTGACTTTC
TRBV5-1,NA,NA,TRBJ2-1,CASSQTPGVDNEQFF,TGCGCCAGCAGCCAGACCCCCGGAGTTGACAATGAGCAGTTCTTC
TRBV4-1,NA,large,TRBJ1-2,CASSQTGPDYGYTF,TGCGCCAGCAGCCAAACAGGACCGGACTATGGCTACACCTTC
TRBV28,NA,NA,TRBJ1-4,CASSSTGSIGEKLFF,TGTGCCAGCAGTTCTACCGGGAGCATCGGGGAAAAACTGTTTTTT
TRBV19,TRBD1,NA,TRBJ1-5,CASSKGQGQRPQHF,TGTGCCAGTAGTAAGGGACAGGGGCAACGGCCCCAGCATTTT
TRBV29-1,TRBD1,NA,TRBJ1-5,CSVGDRDGQPQHF,TGCAGCGTAGGGGACAGGGACGGTCAGCCCCAGCATTTT
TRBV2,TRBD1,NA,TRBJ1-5,CASSGGDRGDGQPQHF,TGTGCCAGCAGTGGGGGGGACAGGGGAGACGGACAGCCCCAGCATTTT
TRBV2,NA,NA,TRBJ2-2,CASSRGGAGELFF,TGTGCCAGCAGCAGAGGGGGAGCCGGGGAGCTGTTTTTT
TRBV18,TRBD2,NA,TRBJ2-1,CASSPPASGGDNEQFF,TGTGCCAGCTCACCACCCGCTAGCGGGGGTGACAATGAGCAGTTCTTC
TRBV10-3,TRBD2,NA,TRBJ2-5,CAISRLAGDQETQYF,TGTGCCATCAGCCGACTAGCGGGGGACCAAGAGACCCAGTACTTC
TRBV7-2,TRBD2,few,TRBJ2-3,CASSLRTSGGVRDTQYF,TGTGCCAGCAGCTTAAGGACTAGCGGGGGGGTCAGGGATACGCAGTATTTT
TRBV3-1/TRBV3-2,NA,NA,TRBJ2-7,CASSQGTYEQYF,TGTGCCAGCAGCCAAGGAACTTACGAGCAGTACTTC
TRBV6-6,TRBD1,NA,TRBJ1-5,CASTPSTGQGTQPQHF,TGTGCCAGCACCCCAAGTACGGGACAGGGAACTCAGCCCCAGCATTTT
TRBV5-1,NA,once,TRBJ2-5,CASSLWSQGKETQYF,TGCGCCAGCAGCTTGTGGAGTCAGGGAAAAGAGACCCAGTACTTC
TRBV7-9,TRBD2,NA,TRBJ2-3,CASSLDWEGQYF,TGTGCCAGCAGCCTTGATTGGGAGGGGCAGTATTTT
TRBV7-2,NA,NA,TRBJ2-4,CASSLERAKNIQYF,TGTGCCAGCAGCTTAGAGAGGGCCAAAAACATTCAGTACTTC
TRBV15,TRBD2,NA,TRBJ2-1,CATSREGGDEQFF,TGTGCCACCAGCAGAGAGGGGGGGGATGAGCAGTTCTTC
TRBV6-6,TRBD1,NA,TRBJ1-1,CASSPQGTSTEAFF,TGTGCCAGCAGTCCACAGGGGACCAGCACTGAAGCTTTCTTT
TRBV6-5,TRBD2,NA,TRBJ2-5,CASRLAGEETQYF,TGTGCCAGCAGACTAGCGGGGGAAGAGACCCAGTACTTC
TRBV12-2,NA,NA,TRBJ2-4,CASRLATRTGDLAKNIQYF,TGTGCAAGTCGCTTAGCCACAAGGACAGGGGATCTAGCCAAAAACATTCAGTACTTC
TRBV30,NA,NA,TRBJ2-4,CAWSAIGDGQYF,TGTGCCTGGAGTGCAATAGGAGATGGACAGTACTTC
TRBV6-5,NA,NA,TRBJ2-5,CASSRGGVETQYF,TGTGCCAGCAGTAGAGGGGGGGTCGAGACCCAGTACTTC
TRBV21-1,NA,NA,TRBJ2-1,CASSDGAESSYNEQFF,TGTGCCAGCAGCGATGGGGCTGAAAGCTCCTACAATGAGCAGTTCTTC
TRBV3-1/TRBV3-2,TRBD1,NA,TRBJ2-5,CASSQGGTGIYQETQYF,TGTGCCAGCAGCCAAGGTGGGACAGGGATCTACCAAGAGACCCAGTACTTC
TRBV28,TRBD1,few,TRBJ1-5,CASSSRQGWDQPQHF,TGTGCCAGCAGCAGCAGACAGGGGTGGGATCAGCCCCAGCATTTT
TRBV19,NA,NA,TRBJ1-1,CASSINRENTEAFF,TGTGCCAGTAGTATAAACAGGGAGAACACTGAAGCTTTCTTT
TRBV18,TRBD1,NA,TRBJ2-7,CASSNRGQTYEQYF,TGTGCCAGCTCCAACAGGGGGCAAACCTACGAGCAGTACTTC
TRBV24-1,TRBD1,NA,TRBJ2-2,CATSGDRVGELFF,TGTGCCACCAGTGGGGACAGGGTTGGGGAGCTGTTTTTT
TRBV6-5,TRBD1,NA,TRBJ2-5,CATRTGEVTQYF,TGTGCCACCCGGACAGGGGAGGTGACCCAGTACTTC
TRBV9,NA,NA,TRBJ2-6,CASSAPRGAGANVLTF,TGTGCCAGCAGCGCACCTCGCGGGGCTGGGGCCAACGTCCTGACTTTC
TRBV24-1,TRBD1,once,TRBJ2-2,CATRGQGRTGELFF,TGTGCCACCAGGGGACAGGGGAGGACCGGGGAGCTGTTTTTT
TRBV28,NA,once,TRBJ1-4,CASSHRGGSNEKLFF,TGTGCCAGCAGTCACCGGGGAGGGTCTAATGAAAAACTGTTTTTT
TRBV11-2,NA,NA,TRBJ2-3,CASSQNQGTDTQYF,TGTGCCAGCAGCCAAAACCAGGGGACAGATACGCAGTATTTT
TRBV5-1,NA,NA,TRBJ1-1,CASSLQGVGVSEAFF,TGCGCCAGCAGCTTGCAAGGGGTCGGTGTTTCCGAAGCTTTCTTT
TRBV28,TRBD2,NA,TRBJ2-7,CASSPPGRTYEQYF,TGTGCCAGCAGTCCCCCCGGGAGGACCTACGAGCAGTACTTC
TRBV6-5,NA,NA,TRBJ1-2,CASSYSIQNYGYTF,TGTGCCAGCAGTTACTCGATACAGAACTATGGCTACACCTTC
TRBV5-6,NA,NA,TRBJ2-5,CASSLEARETQYF,TGTGCCAGCAGCTTGGAAGCTCGAGAGACCCAGTACTTC
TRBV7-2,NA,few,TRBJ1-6,CASSLNLQGSSPLHF,TGTGCCAGCAGCCTAAACCTACAGGGTTCATCACCCCTCCACTTT
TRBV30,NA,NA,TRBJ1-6,CAWSVREGRSPLHF,TGTGCCTGGAGTGTAAGGGAGGGGAGATCACCCCTCCACTTT
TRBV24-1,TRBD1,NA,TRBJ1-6,CATSDLHDRDNSPLHF,TGTGCCACCAGTGATTTGCATGACAGGGATAATTCACCCCTCCACTTT
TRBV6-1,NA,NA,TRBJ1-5,CASSEDGREGNQPQHF,TGTGCCAGCAGTGAAGATGGCAGGGAGGGCAATCAGCCCCAGCATTTT
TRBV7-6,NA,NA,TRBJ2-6,CASSLGPVDSGANVLTF,TGTGCCAGCAGCTTAGGTCCAGTTGACTCTGGGGCCAACGTCCTGACTTTC
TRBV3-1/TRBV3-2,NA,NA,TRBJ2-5,CASSQDHRVGETQYF,TGTGCCAGCAGCCAAGATCACAGGGTAGGGGAGACCCAGTACTTC
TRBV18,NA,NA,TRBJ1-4,CASSPPEGREKLFF,TGTGCCAGCTCACCACCGGAGGGGCGGGAAAAACTGTTTTTT
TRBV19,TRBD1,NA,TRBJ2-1,CASSIGTGLSEQFF,TGTGCCAGTAGTATTGGGACAGGGTTAAGTGAGCAGTTCTTC
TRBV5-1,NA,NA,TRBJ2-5,CASSLLQGAQETQYF,TGCGCCAGCAGCTTGCTTCAGGGCGCCCAAGAGACCCAGTACTTC
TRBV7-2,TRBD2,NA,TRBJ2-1,CASSHAGTSGGNEQFF,TGTGCCAGCAGTCATGCCGGGACTAGCGGGGGTAATGAGCAGTTCTTC
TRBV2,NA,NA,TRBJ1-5,CASSPVGSGQPQHF,TGTGCCAGCAGTCCAGTTGGGTCGGGTCAGCCCCAGCATTTT
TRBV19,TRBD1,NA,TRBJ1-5,CASSRTGGAQPQHF,TGTGCCAGTAGTAGAACAGGGGGCGCGCAGCCCCAGCATTTT
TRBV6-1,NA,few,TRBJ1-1,CASSEAPRGALNTEAFF,TGTGCCAGCAGTGAAGCCCCCCGGGGGGCCTTGAACACTGAAGCTTTCTTT
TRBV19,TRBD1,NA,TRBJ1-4,CASSSRRQGISEKLFF,TGTGCCAGTAGTTCCCGCAGACAGGGGATATCTGAAAAACTGTTTTTT
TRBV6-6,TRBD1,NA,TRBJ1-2,CASTQNPGQAYGYTF,TGTGCCAGCACCCAGAACCCGGGACAGGCCTATGGCTACACCTTC
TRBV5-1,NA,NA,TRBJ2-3,CASSSGGPDTQYF,TGCGCCAGCAGCTCTGGAGGCCCAGATACGCAGTATTTT